The 31 T cell receptor beta chains below all came from one sample that was sequenced in a study of control samples from healthy donors and cancer patients. The protocol was immunoSEQ multiplex PCR, while the TCRdb copy is restricted to in-frame clones and leaves out a portion. The table has about 170,000 clones, around 93% seen once. Sequencing used blood. Receptor source: a woman aged 60-70 years in good health.

A few counts support this clone. The genes are TRBV9 and TRBJ1-5; D remains ambiguous. Germline V CDR1 and CDR2: SGDLS, YYNGEE. The CDR3 has 14 amino acids. The ends were cut back, 0 bases at V and 4 bases at J, with 8 bases in the middle. CDR3 nucleotide sequence: TGTGCCAGCAGCGTAGACGGATGGAATCAGCCCCAGCATTTT. Translated: CASSVDGWNQPQHF.

The chain uses TRBV4-1 and TRBJ1-6; D may be TRBD1 (5 bases). Germline V gene data show CDR1 as MGHRA and CDR2 as YSYEKL. The CDR3 loop spans 15 amino acids. V lost 1 base, J lost 5 bases, and 9 bases lay in between. CDR3: CASSQVLGDNSPLHF. The CDR3 bases are TGCGCCAGCAGCCAAGTGTTAGGGGATAATTCACCCCTCCACTTT.

CDR3 region: CASSQDDASIGNQPQHF. The CDR3 coding sequence is TGCGCCAGCAGCCAAGATGACGCCTCTATAGGGAATCAGCCCCAGCATTTT. The chain is built from TRBV4-1 and TRBJ1-5; no definite D call. Germline CDR1 MGHRA, CDR2 YSYEKL. V was cut by 0 bases and J by 4 bases, with 16 bases left in between. CDR3 length: 17 residues.

The J gene is TRBJ1-1, the V gene TRBV2; 7 nucleotides align to TRBD1. The CDR3 is 15 amino acids. V shed 4 bases and J 2 bases; nucleotides not matched to a gene: 7. CDR1 and CDR2 (germline): SNHLY, FYNNEI. For the CDR3, the DNA is TGTGCCAGCAGTGGACAGGGTAATAGAAACACTGAAGCTTTCTTT. Amino acids: CASSGQGNRNTEAFF.

The V and J genes are TRBV5-1 and TRBJ1-1; D is perhaps TRBD1 (6 bases). Germline V gene lookup returns CDR1 SGHRS and CDR2 YFSETQ. The CDR3 covers 13 residues. The V end lost 1 base, the J end lost 6 bases, and 10 bases lay between the germline ends. CDR3 residues: CASSLRDIAEAFF. The CDR3 coding sequence is TGCGCCAGCAGCTTGAGGGACATAGCTGAAGCTTTCTTT.

The chain employs TRBV3-1 (or the pseudogene TRBV3-2) and TRBJ2-7; TRBD1 is a possible D gene (7 bases). CDR3 length: 18 amino acids. V lost 3 bases to trimming and J lost 4 bases, with 25 bases between them. Germline CDR1 and CDR2: LGHDT and YNNKEL (reference sequence). The CDR3 spells CASSQDGQGGPLIYEQYF. The DNA of the CDR3 is TGTGCCAGCAGCCAGGATGGCCAGGGGGGCCCTCTCATTTACGAGCAGTACTTC.

This chain connects TRBV2 to TRBJ1-5; 9 positions agree with TRBD1. Germline values: CDR1 SNHLY, CDR2 FYNNEI. The CDR3 runs to 15 residues. J lost 4 bases, V lost 1 base, and 2 bases had no gene match. The CDR3 sequence is CASSEGTGANQPQHF. The DNA of the CDR3 is TGTGCCAGCAGTGAAGGGACAGGGGCGAATCAGCCCCAGCATTTT.

The V gene is TRBV6-5, the J gene TRBJ1-1; D is perhaps TRBD1 (5 bases). Germline CDR1 reads MNHEY; CDR2 reads SVGAGI. The length of the CDR3 is 14 residues. V lost 7 bases to trimming and J lost 0 bases, with 12 bases between them. The CDR3 spells CASTQQAMNTEAFF. The CDR3 DNA is TGTGCCAGCACCCAACAGGCGATGAACACTGAAGCTTTCTTT.

J is TRBJ2-2 and V is TRBV5-6; TRBD1 or TRBD2 may be the D gene (6 bases each). The CDR3 spans 17 residues. With 2 bases removed from V and 4 bases from J, the gap between germline ends came to 18 bases. Germline V lookup: CDR1 SGHDT, CDR2 YYEEEE. This CDR3 is CASSLFSGAHVTGELFF. The CDR3 DNA follows: TGTGCCAGCAGCTTATTCTCGGGGGCTCACGTCACCGGGGAGCTGTTTTTT.

This clone was counted a single time. The V and J genes are TRBV7-2 and TRBJ1-2; 7 bases agree with TRBD1. With V trimmed by 1 base and J by 8 bases, 10 bases remained unmatched. Germline V gives CDR1 SGHTA, CDR2 FQGNSA. The CDR3 loop spans 15 amino acids. This CDR3 reads CASSLEWRQGWGYTF. CDR3 coding DNA: TGTGCCAGCAGCTTAGAATGGAGACAGGGTTGGGGCTACACCTTC.

This clone has more than one count but fewer than ten. The chain couples TRBV5-4 to TRBJ2-7; no definite D call. The CDR3 extends over 16 amino acids. V lost 0 bases, J lost 4 bases, and 17 bases lay in between. Per the germline V gene, CDR1 is SGHNT and CDR2 is YYREEE (reference sequence). The CDR3 DNA is TGTGCCAGCAGCTTGGAGGGTGCGGCCCTTAGATACGAGCAGTACTTC. This codes for CASSLEGAALRYEQYF.

J is TRBJ1-2 and V is TRBV4-3, with 8 bases fitting TRBD1. Germline loops: CDR1 LGHNA, CDR2 YSLEER. V shed 4 bases and J 1 base; nucleotides not matched to a gene: 8. The CDR3 is made up of 16 amino acids. The CDR3 region is CASSPGQGPNNYGYTF. The CDR3 DNA reads TGCGCCAGCAGCCCCGGACAGGGACCAAATAACTATGGCTACACCTTC.

This clone occurred once. The genes are TRBV5-6 and TRBJ1-2; perhaps TRBD1 as D (6 bases). Trimming shortened V by 5 bases and J by 7 bases, and 15 bases separated the two germline ends. The CDR3 sequence is 13 residues long. Germline CDR1 is SGHDT and CDR2 is YYEEEE. This chain's CDR3 is CASSDRRGGGYTF. CDR3 nucleotide sequence: TGTGCCAGCAGTGACAGGCGAGGCGGTGGCTACACCTTC.

This chain uses TRBV7-9 with TRBJ1-6, with D hard to call. The CDR3 runs 12 residues. V shed 4 bases and J shed 7 bases, with 5 bases lying between them. From germline, CDR1 is SEHNR and CDR2 FQNEAQ (reference sequence). The CDR3 region has the DNA TGTGCCAGCAGCTCGGGGAATTCACCCCTCCACTTT. This codes for CASSSGNSPLHF.

This chain connects TRBV2 to TRBJ1-2; D is perhaps TRBD1 (5 bases). The CDR3 is made up of 13 amino acids. The germline gives CDR1 SNHLY, CDR2 FYNNEI. Trimming took off 8 bases at V and 7 bases at J, with 17 bases between the two ends. The CDR3 region has the DNA TGTGCCAGCTGTGGCGACAGCCCCACTGGCTACACCTTC. Protein: CASCGDSPTGYTF.

The gene calls are TRBV7-2 and TRBJ1-2; 12 nucleotides agree with TRBD1. The CDR3 covers 16 residues. V was clipped by 5 bases and J by 5 bases; unmatched bases: 9. Germline V CDR1 and CDR2: SGHTA, FQGNSA. In DNA form, the CDR3 reads TGTGCCAGCAGCCAGGGACAGGGGGCGCAGGGGTATGGCTACACCTTC. This encodes CASSQGQGAQGYGYTF.

The rearrangement links TRBV20-1 to TRBJ2-5, with a tentative D call TRBD1 (5 bases). Trimming shortened V by 1 base and J by 9 bases, and 9 bases separated the two germline ends. Per germline, CDR1 DFQATT and CDR2 SNEGSKA (reference sequence). This CDR3 is built from 11 residues. The CDR3 DNA reads TGCAGTGCTAGAGTTGGGGCCGCCCAGTACTTC. Translated: CSARVGAAQYF.

This chain joins TRBV7-9 and TRBJ2-3, with D possibly called TRBD1 or TRBD2 (5 bases each). CDR1 SEHNR and CDR2 FQNEAQ come from the germline V gene (reference sequence). Trimming took 4 bases from V and 1 from J, leaving 15 bases between them. The CDR3 is made up of 16 amino acids. CDR3 region: CASSSISGTGTDTQYF. The CDR3 coding sequence is TGTGCCAGCAGCTCTATTTCCGGGACGGGCACAGATACGCAGTATTTT.

This rearrangement joins TRBV4-2 to TRBJ1-1, with D unresolved. Germline CDR1 is LGHNA and CDR2 is YNFKEQ. The V end was cut by 5 bases, the J end by 1 base, with 2 bases between. This CDR3 region has 11 residues. CDR3 coding DNA: TGTGCCAGCAGCGAGAACACTGAAGCTTTCTTT. Amino acid sequence: CASSENTEAFF.

The chain has TRBV10-3 and TRBJ1-2; D unresolved. The germline V and J ends were trimmed by 4 bases and 4 bases, with 10 bases remaining between them. Germline-derived CDR1 and CDR2 are ENHRY and SYGVKD. The CDR3 is 13 amino acids. The CDR3 sequence: CAISGRSGYGYTF. As DNA, the CDR3 is TGTGCCATCAGTGGCAGGTCCGGCTATGGCTACACCTTC.

This clone showed up just once. This chain links TRBV5-1 with TRBJ1-6, with a possible D match to TRBD1 (5 bases). V was shortened by 6 bases and J by 1 base, with 11 bases between the two germline ends. The V gene's germline CDR1 is SGHRS and CDR2 YFSETQ. This CDR3 comprises 15 residues. The CDR3 bases are TGCGCCAGCATGGAGGGGACGTCCTATAATTCACCCCTCCACTTT. The encoded protein is CASMEGTSYNSPLHF.

The chain uses TRBV6-1 and TRBJ1-2, with D perhaps TRBD1 (5 bases). The CDR3 has 14 amino acids. Germline CDR1 reads MNHNS; CDR2 reads SASEGT. V lost 5 bases and J 7 bases, leaving 17 bases between the germline ends. CDR3 amino acids: CASSPHYGAIGYTF. DNA of the CDR3: TGTGCCAGCAGTCCCCATTACGGGGCAATTGGCTACACCTTC.

The gene calls are TRBV5-1 and TRBJ2-5; 9 bases match TRBD1. The V gene's germline CDR1 is SGHRS and CDR2 YFSETQ. J gave up 7 bases and V 1 base, and 14 bases lay outside the gene matches. There are 17 residues in the CDR3. CDR3 DNA: TGCGCCAGCAGCTTGCGATTGTACAGGGGGCAGGAGGGGACCCAGTACTTC. It codes for CASSLRLYRGQEGTQYF.

The gene calls are TRBV25-1 and TRBJ1-4, with a possible D match to TRBD1 (5 bases). Germline CDR1 is MGHDK and CDR2 is SYGVNS. The CDR3 loop spans 15 amino acids. V was clipped by 1 base and J by 3 bases, with 9 bases between them. CDR3 sequence: CASSELRGSNEKLFF. As DNA, the CDR3 is TGTGCCAGCAGTGAATTACGGGGCTCTAATGAAAAACTGTTTTTT.

The V call is TRBV5-1, the J call TRBJ2-1; D gene ambiguous. The CDR3 runs 16 residues. Germline-derived CDR1 and CDR2 are SGHRS and YFSETQ. Trimming pared 0 bases from V and 0 bases from J, leaving 10 bases between. This CDR3 is CASSLEMGSSYNEQFF. The CDR3 DNA sequence: TGCGCCAGCAGCTTGGAGATGGGAAGCTCCTACAATGAGCAGTTCTTC. The full variable domain, its missing parts supplied by reference TRBV5-1 and TRBJ2-1, is KAGVTQTPRYLIKTRGQQVTLSCSPISGHRSVSWYQQTPGQGLQFLFEYFSETQRNKGNFPGRFSGRQFSNSRSEMNVSTLELGDSALYLCASSLEMGSSYNEQFFGPGTRLTVL.

This clone was found a few times. The chain links TRBV2 to TRBJ1-1; TRBD1 might be the D (5 bases). Looked up from germline, CDR1 is SNHLY and CDR2 is FYNNEI. This CDR3 spans 14 amino acids. Deletions cut 7 bases from V and 1 base from J, with 13 bases between. DNA for the CDR3: TGTGCCAGCATGAGGGGCCAACGGAACACTGAAGCTTTCTTT. Its translation: CASMRGQRNTEAFF.

The chain carries TRBV6-5 and TRBJ2-7; no reliable D call. The V end lost 2 bases, the J end lost 0 bases, and 11 bases lay between the germline ends. There are 15 residues in the CDR3. Germline V gene lookup returns CDR1 MNHEY and CDR2 SVGAGI. CDR3 DNA: TGTGCCAGCAGTTACGTGGGGAAAAGCTCCTACGAGCAGTACTTC. Amino acids: CASSYVGKSSYEQYF.

This clone was counted a single time. CDR3 in amino acids: CASSVTDTEAFF. CDR3 nucleotides: TGTGCCAGCAGCGTTACGGACACTGAAGCTTTCTTT. The V call is TRBV9, the J call TRBJ1-1; D ambiguous. Trimming removed 2 bases at V and 3 bases at J, with 5 bases between. Per the germline V gene, CDR1 is SGDLS and CDR2 is YYNGEE. The CDR3 is 12 residues long.

The gene calls are TRBV6-5 and TRBJ1-1; TRBD1 matches 8 bases. The CDR3 has 16 amino acids. With V trimmed by 0 bases and J by 1 base, 4 bases remained unmatched. Germline values: CDR1 MNHEY, CDR2 SVGAGI. The CDR3 region is CASSYSTGETNTEAFF. Here the CDR3 DNA reads TGTGCCAGCAGTTACTCGACAGGGGAAACGAACACTGAAGCTTTCTTT.

The chain recombines TRBV30 with TRBJ1-1; TRBD1 agrees at 7 bases. V shed 1 base, J shed 14 bases, and the junction held 7 bases outside the gene matches. In germline, CDR1 is GTSNPN, CDR2 SVGIG (reference sequence). This CDR3 contains 11 residues. In DNA, the CDR3 is TGTGCCTGGAGTGAAGTAGACAGGGTATTCTTT. Amino acid sequence: CAWSEVDRVFF. The variable domain in full, completed from reference TRBV30 and TRBJ1-1, reads SQTIHQWPATLVQPVGSPLSLECTVEGTSNPNLYWYRQAAGRGLQLLFYSVGIGQISSEVPQNLSASRPQDRQFILSSKKLLLSDSGFYLCAWSEVDRVFFGQGTRLTVV.

The CDR3 protein is CASSYVDTQYF. Here the CDR3 DNA reads TGTGCCAGCAGTTACGTAGATACGCAGTATTTT. V usage is TRBV6-2 or TRBV6-3 and J usage is TRBJ2-3; D ambiguous. Germline V gene data show CDR1 as MNHEY and CDR2 as SVGEGT. The CDR3 totals 11 residues. V was cut by 2 bases and J by 5 bases, with 2 bases left in between.